These 20 T cell receptor beta chains came from one sample sequenced in a study of T-cell memory formation after mild COVID-19. TCRdb itself ran the 5' RACE reads through MiXCR, one entry per CDR3 protein. Among 150,000 or so distinct CDR3 sequences listed, around 10% were seen once. The sample taken for sequencing was PBMCs or a T cell subset sorted from them (not recorded which). These receptors all stem from a man between 18 and 29 years old who had mild COVID-19 (a few samples of this study predate the infection). Cell type and time point are not known.

This chain uses TRBV5-1 with TRBJ1-3; a weak D match, TRBD1 (6 bases). The germline V gene encodes CDR1 SGHRS and CDR2 YFSETQ. Between the trimmed V and J ends, which lost 5 bases and 4 bases, there was a span of 19 bases. The CDR3 consists of 16 residues. In nucleotides, the CDR3 is TGCGCCAGCAGTATCCGGCCAGGGGCAAGCGGAAACACCATATATTTT. Translated, it gives CASSIRPGASGNTIYF. Based on the CDR3 plus reference TRBV5-1 and TRBJ1-3, the full variable domain is KAGVTQTPRYLIKTRGQQVTLSCSPISGHRSVSWYQQTPGQGLQFLFEYFSETQRNKGNFPGRFSGRQFSNSRSEMNVSTLELGDSALYLCASSIRPGASGNTIYFGEGSWLTVV.

Here the CDR3 reads CASSVGGWQTAQETQYF. Here the CDR3 DNA reads TGTGCCAGCAGCGTAGGTGGGTGGCAGACGGCCCAAGAGACCCAGTACTTC. The chain has TRBV9 and TRBJ2-5, with D hard to call. With 0 bases removed from V and 1 base from J, the gap between germline ends came to 16 bases. The CDR3 has 17 amino acids. The V gene's germline CDR1 is SGDLS and CDR2 YYNGEE.

This clonotype has more than one count but fewer than ten. This chain uses TRBV29-1 with TRBJ1-5; no reliable D call. V lost 6 bases and J 0 bases, leaving 12 bases between the germline ends. This CDR3 region has 14 residues. Looked up from germline, CDR1 is SQVTM and CDR2 is ANQGSEA. The CDR3 protein is CSVSGPNSNQPQHF. DNA for the CDR3: TGCAGCGTGTCCGGGCCGAATAGCAATCAGCCCCAGCATTTT.

This chain uses TRBV11-2 with TRBJ2-3, with 11 positions matching TRBD1. CDR3 size: 19 residues. Germline-derived CDR1 and CDR2 are SGHAT and FQNNGV. V shed 5 bases, J shed 4 bases, and the junction held 17 bases outside the gene matches. The CDR3 loop reads CASSRGTYLDRGHSDTQYF. The DNA for the CDR3 is TGTGCCAGCAGCAGGGGGACCTATTTGGACAGGGGGCACTCAGATACGCAGTATTTT.

The V and J genes are TRBV28 and TRBJ2-1, with D perhaps TRBD1 or TRBD2 (5 bases each). Trimming stripped 6 bases from V and 7 bases from J, with 13 bases between. Germline V gene sequence: CDR1 MDHEN, CDR2 SYDVKM. The CDR3 covers 13 residues. CDR3: CASSVVWGNEQFF. CDR3 DNA: TGTGCCAGCAGCGTAGTTTGGGGGAATGAGCAGTTCTTC.

The gene calls are TRBV7-2 and TRBJ1-2; no definite D call. The CDR3 consists of 15 residues. Trimming removed 1 base at V and 6 bases at J, with 15 bases between. Germline CDR1 reads SGHTA; CDR2 reads FQGNSA. In DNA, the CDR3 is TGTGCCAGCAGCTTAGTCGGGTGGCTCTCGAATGGCTACACCTTC. Protein product: CASSLVGWLSNGYTF. Full variable domain (missing parts from reference TRBV7-2 and TRBJ1-2): GAGVSQSPSNKVTEKGKDVELRCDPISGHTALYWYRQSLGQGLEFLIYFQGNSAPDKSGLPSDRFSAERTGGSVSTLTIQRTQQEDSAVYLCASSLVGWLSNGYTFGSGTRLTVV.

In this sample, this clonotype turned up many times. CDR3 nucleotides: TGTGCCAGCAGTTACTTGGGACTAGGGGGAGATACGCAGTATTTT. This codes for CASSYLGLGGDTQYF. The J gene is TRBJ2-3, the V gene TRBV6-5; 8 bases are shared with TRBD2. The CDR3 extends over 15 amino acids. The ends lost 1 base at V and 5 bases at J; junction bases unmatched: 5. From germline, CDR1 is MNHEY and CDR2 SVGAGI.

This clonotype was observed a handful of times. The CDR3 coding sequence is TGTGCCAGCAGCCCTGACAGGGGGCGCCAAGCTGGGGCCAACGTCCTGACTTTC. This translates into CASSPDRGRQAGANVLTF. The genes are TRBV7-9 and TRBJ2-6; 10 bases map to TRBD1. CDR3 size: 18 residues. Germline values: CDR1 SEHNR, CDR2 FQNEAQ (reference sequence). V lost 5 bases, J lost 2 bases, and 9 bases stayed unmatched.

This clonotype showed up many times. The chain links TRBV7-9 to TRBJ1-2, with unresolved D. CDR1 is SEHNR and CDR2 is FQNEAQ in the germline V gene (reference sequence). The CDR3 totals 15 residues. V was pared by 5 bases and J by 6 bases, with 19 bases between. Here the CDR3 reads CASSPRGGLSDGYTF. CDR3 nucleotide sequence: TGTGCCAGCAGCCCCCGGGGAGGGCTCTCGGATGGCTACACCTTC.

This chain uses TRBV7-9 with TRBJ2-7; D gene uncertain. CDR3 length: 13 residues. The V and J ends lost 6 bases and 2 bases respectively, with 11 bases between them. Germline CDR1 is SEHNR and CDR2 is FQNEAQ (reference sequence). The CDR3 protein is CASRPWTAYEQYF. The CDR3 nucleotides are TGTGCCAGCAGACCTTGGACGGCCTACGAGCAGTACTTC.

This rearrangement joins TRBV4-3 to TRBJ1-1; TRBD1 matches 7 bases. Looked up from germline, CDR1 is LGHNA and CDR2 is YSLEER. V lost 2 bases and J lost 3; bases outside the gene matches: 3. This CDR3 has 14 amino acids. The CDR3 here is CASSQQGGDTEAFF. The CDR3 DNA sequence: TGCGCCAGCAGCCAACAGGGGGGGGACACTGAAGCTTTCTTT.

V is TRBV7-2 and J is TRBJ1-1; D is unclear. Between the trimmed V and J ends, which lost 6 bases and 6 bases, there was a span of 17 bases. The germline CDR1 and CDR2 sequences are SGHTA and FQGNSA. The CDR3 is 14 residues long. The CDR3 is CASSMTARWAEAFF. For the CDR3, the DNA is TGTGCCAGCAGTATGACCGCACGATGGGCTGAAGCTTTCTTT.

The rearrangement uses TRBV6-1 and TRBJ2-7; 10 positions match TRBD1. V shed 6 bases and J 5 bases; nucleotides not matched to a gene: 4. Germline CDR1 reads MNHNS; CDR2 reads SASEGT. This CDR3 spans 13 amino acids. Written as DNA, the CDR3 is TGTGCCAGCAGAGAGACAGGGGGCAACGAGCAGTACGTC. Amino acids: CASRETGGNEQYV.

This chain joins TRBV7-2 and TRBJ1-1; D is unclear. Germline V gene data show CDR1 as SGHTA and CDR2 as FQGNSA. The CDR3 covers 13 residues. Trimming removed 5 bases at V and 1 base at J, with 8 bases between. This CDR3 reads CASSASTNTEAFF. In nucleotides, the CDR3 is TGTGCCAGCAGCGCTAGCACGAACACTGAAGCTTTCTTT.

This clonotype was seen more than once but under ten times. The gene calls are TRBV5-1 and TRBJ1-3; D is ambiguous. V was trimmed by 2 bases and J by 1 base, leaving 4 bases between them. Germline V gives CDR1 SGHRS, CDR2 YFSETQ. The CDR3 spans 13 residues. The DNA for the CDR3 is TGCGCCAGCAGCTTCTCTTCTGGAAACACCATATATTTT. Its translation: CASSFSSGNTIYF. The full variable domain, with the rest looked up from reference TRBV5-1 and TRBJ1-3, is KAGVTQTPRYLIKTRGQQVTLSCSPISGHRSVSWYQQTPGQGLQFLFEYFSETQRNKGNFPGRFSGRQFSNSRSEMNVSTLELGDSALYLCASSFSSGNTIYFGEGSWLTVV.

The table lists this clonotype with a few counts. The chain employs TRBV4-3 and TRBJ1-2, with 7 bases aligning to TRBD1. Germline loops: CDR1 LGHNA, CDR2 YSLEER. This CDR3 comprises 14 residues. After removal of 5 bases from V and 1 base from J, the junction contained 4 bases not matched to a gene. CDR3 coding DNA: TGCGCCAGCAGCTATGCAGGGGGTAACTATGGCTACACCTTC. It encodes CASSYAGGNYGYTF.

This clonotype has only a few counts. The CDR3 here is CASSWTDNNSPLHF. The CDR3 DNA sequence: TGTGCCAGCAGCTGGACAGACAATAATTCACCCCTCCACTTT. The gene calls are TRBV11-2 and TRBJ1-6; tentative D call: TRBD1 (6 bases). V lost 4 bases and J 5 bases, leaving 9 bases between the germline ends. The CDR3 has 14 residues. Germline CDR1 reads SGHAT; CDR2 reads FQNNGV.

The chain links TRBV7-2 to TRBJ1-2; 9 bases line up with TRBD1. CDR3 length: 15 residues. V shed 7 bases and J 4 bases; nucleotides not matched to a gene: 10. Germline CDR1 SGHTA, CDR2 FQGNSA. The CDR3 DNA is TGTGCCAGCAACCTGCCCGGACAGGGGACCTATGGCTACACCTTC. Amino acid sequence: CASNLPGQGTYGYTF.

V and J are TRBV28 and TRBJ2-1; D is ambiguous. V lost 5 bases and J 6 bases, leaving 14 bases between the germline ends. Germline V lookup: CDR1 MDHEN, CDR2 SYDVKM. This CDR3 contains 14 residues. In DNA, the CDR3 is TGTGCCAGCAGTGTCCGGGCGACAATCAATGAGCAGTTCTTC. Its protein is CASSVRATINEQFF. The full variable domain, its missing parts supplied by reference TRBV28 and TRBJ2-1, is DVKVTQSSRYLVKRTGEKVFLECVQDMDHENMFWYRQDPGLGLRLIYFSYDVKMKEKGDIPEGYSVSREKKERFSLILESASTNQTSMYLCASSVRATINEQFFGPGTRLTVL.

This chain uses TRBV7-9 with TRBJ1-6, with D uncertain. This CDR3 has 12 amino acids. V was cut by 3 bases and J by 8 bases, with 5 bases left in between. Germline V gives CDR1 SEHNR, CDR2 FQNEAQ (reference sequence). The CDR3 DNA reads as TGTGCCAGCAGCTTTGCGGATTCACCCCTCCACTTT. This sequence encodes CASSFADSPLHF.